The 7 T cell receptor beta chains below were found in one sample sequenced in a study of breast tumors, draining lymph nodes, adjacent tissues. Using its own MiXCR run on the multiplex PCR reads, TCRdb lists one record per CDR3 protein. This sample has 200,000 or so distinct CDR3 sequences; 25% to 40% occur once, and the top ten carry about 4.5%. Axillary draining lymph nodes of breast cancer patients supplied the node samples. Sequenced sample: axillary lymph node tissue. Receptor source: a female donor with breast cancer. Some clones in this sample may be carry-over from other donors' samples.

This clonotype was recorded a few times. Germline and junction disagree at one end, which may indicate a read error. This sequence joins TRBV9 and TRBJ1-2; D uncertain. The germline CDR1 and CDR2 sequences are SGDLS and YYNGEE. The CDR3 runs 15 residues. CDR3 sequence: CASSVGGRGPYGSTF. For the CDR3, the DNA is TGTGCCAGCAGCGTAGGTGGACGCGGACCCTATGGCTCCACCTTC.

This clonotype has a handful of counts. The CDR3 sequence: CASSLSRLAGAHNEQFF. The CDR3 DNA follows: TGTGCCAGCAGCCTGAGTAGACTAGCGGGAGCTCACAATGAGCAGTTCTTC. V is TRBV28 and J is TRBJ2-1; 12 nucleotides match TRBD2. The CDR3 length is 17 residues. Germline CDR1 is MDHEN and CDR2 is SYDVKM. Losses at the gene ends were 6 bases for V and 5 bases for J; bases not matched to a gene: 11. Full variable domain (missing parts from reference TRBV28 and TRBJ2-1): DVKVTQSSRYLVKRTGEKVFLECVQDMDHENMFWYRQDPGLGLRLIYFSYDVKMKEKGDIPEGYSVSREKKERFSLILESASTNQTSMYLCASSLSRLAGAHNEQFFGPGTRLTVL.

This clonotype was recorded many times. The rearrangement uses TRBV9 and TRBJ2-1; TRBD2 might be the D (7 bases). Germline values: CDR1 SGDLS, CDR2 YYNGEE. Trimming took off 0 bases at V and 8 bases at J, with 15 bases between the two ends. CDR3 length equals 15 residues. The CDR3 loop is CASSVGTGGLDEQFF. DNA for the CDR3: TGTGCCAGCAGCGTAGGAACGGGGGGCTTGGATGAGCAGTTCTTC.

The sample holds many counts of this clonotype. V usage is TRBV29-1 and J usage is TRBJ2-1, with D perhaps matching TRBD1 (5 bases). The V gene lost 8 bases and the J gene lost 3 bases, with 29 bases spanning the gap. CDR1 and CDR2 from the germline V gene are SQVTM and ANQGSEA. The length of the CDR3 is 18 residues. CDR3 loop: CSPCVGLQTSLSYNEQFF. CDR3 nucleotide sequence: TGCAGCCCTTGTGTGGGGCTCCAGACATCGTTGAGCTACAATGAGCAGTTCTTC.

This clonotype was detected many times. J is TRBJ1-4 and V is TRBV5-1, with 8 bases fitting TRBD1. The CDR3 spans 14 residues. V gave up 4 bases and J gave up 8 bases; unmatched junction bases: 7. Per germline, CDR1 SGHRS and CDR2 YFSETQ. The CDR3 DNA follows: TGCGCCAGCAGCACAGGGGGGGTTGTGGAAAAACTGTTTTTT. Translated, it gives CASSTGGVVEKLFF.

The V and J genes are TRBV25-1 and TRBJ2-5, with 16 bases lining up with TRBD2. V lost 6 bases to trimming and J lost 0 bases; unmatched junction nucleotides: 10. Germline loops: CDR1 MGHDK, CDR2 SYGVNS. The length of the CDR3 is 19 residues. This chain's CDR3 is CASSSPGLAGGRDQETQYF. In nucleotides, the CDR3 is TGTGCCAGCAGCTCCCCGGGACTAGCGGGGGGGCGAGACCAAGAGACCCAGTACTTC.

The CDR3 DNA sequence: TGCAGCTTAAGGAGTAGTAGCGGGCGTCTCAATGAGCAGTTCTTC. Translation: CSLRSSSGRLNEQFF. The chain employs TRBV29-1 and TRBJ2-1, with 7 nucleotides matching TRBD2. Germline values: CDR1 SQVTM, CDR2 ANQGSEA. The CDR3 runs to 15 residues. J lost 6 bases, V lost 8 bases, and 16 bases had no gene match.